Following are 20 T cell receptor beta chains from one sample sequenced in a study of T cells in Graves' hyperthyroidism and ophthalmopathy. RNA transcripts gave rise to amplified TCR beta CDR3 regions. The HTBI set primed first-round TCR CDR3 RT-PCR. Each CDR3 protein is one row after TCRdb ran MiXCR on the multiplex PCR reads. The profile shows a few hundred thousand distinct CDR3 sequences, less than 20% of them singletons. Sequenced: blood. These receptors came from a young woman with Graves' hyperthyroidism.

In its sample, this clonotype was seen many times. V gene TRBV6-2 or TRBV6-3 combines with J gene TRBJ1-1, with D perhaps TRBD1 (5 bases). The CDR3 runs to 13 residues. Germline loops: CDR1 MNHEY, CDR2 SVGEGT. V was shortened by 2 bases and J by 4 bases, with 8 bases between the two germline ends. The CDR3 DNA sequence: TGTGCCAGCAGTTACACGGGGGTCACTGAAGCTTTCTTT. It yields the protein CASSYTGVTEAFF.

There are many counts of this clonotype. The chain's CDR3 is CASSRPSSTDGTGELFF. CDR3 sequence (DNA): TGTGCCAGCAGTCGCCCGTCATCAACGGATGGCACCGGGGAGCTGTTTTTT. The genes are TRBV12-3 or TRBV12-4 and TRBJ2-2; D is uncertain. Trimming pared 5 bases from V and 4 bases from J, leaving 20 bases between. CDR3 length: 17 amino acids.

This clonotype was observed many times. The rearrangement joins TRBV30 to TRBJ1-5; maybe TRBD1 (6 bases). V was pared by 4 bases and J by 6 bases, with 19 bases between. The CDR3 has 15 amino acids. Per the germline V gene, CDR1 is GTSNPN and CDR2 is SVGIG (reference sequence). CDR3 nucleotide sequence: TGTGCCTGGACCCCGGGCCGGGGGGCCGGTCAGCCCCAGCATTTT. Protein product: CAWTPGRGAGQPQHF.

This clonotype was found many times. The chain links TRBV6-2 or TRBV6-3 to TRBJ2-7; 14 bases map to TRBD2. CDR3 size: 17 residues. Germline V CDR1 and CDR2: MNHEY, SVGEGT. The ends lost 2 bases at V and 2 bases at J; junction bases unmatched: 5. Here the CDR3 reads CASSYGTSGSSPYEQYF. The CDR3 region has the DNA TGTGCCAGCAGTTACGGGACTAGCGGGAGTAGCCCCTACGAGCAGTACTTC.

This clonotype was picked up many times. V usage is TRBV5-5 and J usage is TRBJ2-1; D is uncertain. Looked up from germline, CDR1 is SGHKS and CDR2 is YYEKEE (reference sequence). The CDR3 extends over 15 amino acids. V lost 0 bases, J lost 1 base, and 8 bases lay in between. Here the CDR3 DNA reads TGTGCCAGCAGCTTGGAGAGTCTGTCCTACAATGAGCAGTTCTTC. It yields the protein CASSLESLSYNEQFF.

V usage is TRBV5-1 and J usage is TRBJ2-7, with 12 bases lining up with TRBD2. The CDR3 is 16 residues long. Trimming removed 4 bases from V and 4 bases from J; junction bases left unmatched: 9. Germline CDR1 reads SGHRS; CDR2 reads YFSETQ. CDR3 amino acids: CASSPGLAGRWYEQYF. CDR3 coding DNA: TGCGCCAGCAGCCCCGGACTAGCGGGAAGGTGGTACGAGCAGTACTTC.

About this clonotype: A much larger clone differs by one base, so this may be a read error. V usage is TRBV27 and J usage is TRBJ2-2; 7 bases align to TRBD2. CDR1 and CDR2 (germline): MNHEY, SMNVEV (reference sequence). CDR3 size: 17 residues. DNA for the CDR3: TGTGCCAGCAGTTTACGGCCCCCGGGAGGCGACACCGGGGAGCTGTCTTTT. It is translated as CASSLRPPGGDTGELSF.

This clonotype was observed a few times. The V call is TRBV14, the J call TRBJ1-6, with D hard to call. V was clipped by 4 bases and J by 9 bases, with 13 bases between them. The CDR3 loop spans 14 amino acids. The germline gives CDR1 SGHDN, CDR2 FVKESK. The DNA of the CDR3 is TGTGCCAGCAGCCTATTGACGGGAGGTTCACCCCTCCACTTT. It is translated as CASSLLTGGSPLHF.

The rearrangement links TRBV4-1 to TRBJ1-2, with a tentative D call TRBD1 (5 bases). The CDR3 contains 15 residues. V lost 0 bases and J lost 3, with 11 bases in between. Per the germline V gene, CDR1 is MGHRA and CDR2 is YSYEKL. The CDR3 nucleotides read TGCGCCAGCAGCCAAGATGCAGGGCGGGACTATGGCTACACCTTC. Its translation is CASSQDAGRDYGYTF.

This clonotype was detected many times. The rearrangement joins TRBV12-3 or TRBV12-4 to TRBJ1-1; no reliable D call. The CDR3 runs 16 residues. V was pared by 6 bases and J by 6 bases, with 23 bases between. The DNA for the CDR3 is TGTGCCAGCAGCCGAGCGTCTCCGGACGTAAGTTCTGAAGCTTTCTTT. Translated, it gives CASSRASPDVSSEAFF.

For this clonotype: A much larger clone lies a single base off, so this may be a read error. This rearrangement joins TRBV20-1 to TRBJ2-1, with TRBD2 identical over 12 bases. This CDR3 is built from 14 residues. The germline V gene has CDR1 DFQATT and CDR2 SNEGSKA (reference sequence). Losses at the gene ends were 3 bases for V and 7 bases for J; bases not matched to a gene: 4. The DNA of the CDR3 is TGCAGTGCTAGCTTTGGACTAGCGGGAAATGAGCAGTTCTTC. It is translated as CSASFGLAGNEQFF.

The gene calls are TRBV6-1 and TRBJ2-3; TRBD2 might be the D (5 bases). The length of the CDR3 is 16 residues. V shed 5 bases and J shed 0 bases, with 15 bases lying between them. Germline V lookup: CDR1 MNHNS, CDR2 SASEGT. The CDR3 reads CASSSRTGTSTDTQYF. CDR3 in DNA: TGTGCCAGCAGTTCACGGACGGGAACTAGCACAGATACGCAGTATTTT.

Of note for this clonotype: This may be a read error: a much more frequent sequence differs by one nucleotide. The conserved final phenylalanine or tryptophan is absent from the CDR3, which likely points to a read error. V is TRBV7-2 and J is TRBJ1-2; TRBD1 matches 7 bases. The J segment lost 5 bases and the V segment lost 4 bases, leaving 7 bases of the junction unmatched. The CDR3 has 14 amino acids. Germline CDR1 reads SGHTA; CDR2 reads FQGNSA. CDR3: CASSSQRGRYGYTL. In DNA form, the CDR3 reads TGTGCCAGCAGCTCCCAGAGGGGGCGGTATGGCTACACCCTC.

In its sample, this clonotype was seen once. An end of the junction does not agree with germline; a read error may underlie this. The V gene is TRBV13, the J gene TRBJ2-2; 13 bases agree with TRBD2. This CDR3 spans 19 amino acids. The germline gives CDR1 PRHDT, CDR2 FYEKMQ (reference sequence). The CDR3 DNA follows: TGTGCCAGCAGCGTAGACTTCACTAGCGGGAGGGCCGGGACCGGAGAGCTGTTTTTT. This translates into CASSVDFTSGRAGTGELFF.

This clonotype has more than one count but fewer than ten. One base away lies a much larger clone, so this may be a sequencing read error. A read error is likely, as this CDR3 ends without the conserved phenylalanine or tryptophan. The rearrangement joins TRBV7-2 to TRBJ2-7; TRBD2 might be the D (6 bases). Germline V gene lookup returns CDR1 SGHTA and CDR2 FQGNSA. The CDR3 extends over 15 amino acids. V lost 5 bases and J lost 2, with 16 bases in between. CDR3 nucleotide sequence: TGTGCCAGCAGCCCGAGTGCGGGAAGTCCCTACGAGCAGTACCTC. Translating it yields CASSPSAGSPYEQYL.

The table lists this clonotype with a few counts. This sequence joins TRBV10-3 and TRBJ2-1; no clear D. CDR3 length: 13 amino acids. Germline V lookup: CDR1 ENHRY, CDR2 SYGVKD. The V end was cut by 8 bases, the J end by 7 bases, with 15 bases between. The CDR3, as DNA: TGTGCCATCCAGCGTCGGTGGTCTAATGAGCAGTTCTTC. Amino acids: CAIQRRWSNEQFF.

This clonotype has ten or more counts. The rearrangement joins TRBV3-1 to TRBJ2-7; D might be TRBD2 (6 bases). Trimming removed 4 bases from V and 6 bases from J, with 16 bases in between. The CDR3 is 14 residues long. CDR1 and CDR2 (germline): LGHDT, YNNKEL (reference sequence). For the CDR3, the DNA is TGTGCCAGCAGCCCCCCAGGCGGGGAAGGCGAGCAGTACTTC. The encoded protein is CASSPPGGEGEQYF.

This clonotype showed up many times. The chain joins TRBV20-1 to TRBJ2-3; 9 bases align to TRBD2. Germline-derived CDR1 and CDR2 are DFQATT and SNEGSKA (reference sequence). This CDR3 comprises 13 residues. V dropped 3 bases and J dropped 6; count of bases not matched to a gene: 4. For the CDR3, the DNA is TGCAGTGCTAGTATAAGCGGGAGGGATACGCAGTATTTT. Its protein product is CSASISGRDTQYF.

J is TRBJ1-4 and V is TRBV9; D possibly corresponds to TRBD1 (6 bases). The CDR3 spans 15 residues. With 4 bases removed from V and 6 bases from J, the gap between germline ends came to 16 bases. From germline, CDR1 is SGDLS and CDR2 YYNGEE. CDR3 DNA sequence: TGTGCCAGCAGCCTTAACTCACAGGGCGATGAAAAACTGTTTTTT. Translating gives CASSLNSQGDEKLFF. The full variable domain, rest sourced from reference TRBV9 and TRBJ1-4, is DSGVTQTPKHLITATGQRVTLRCSPRSGDLSVYWYQQSLDQGLQFLIQYYNGEERAKGNILERFSAQQFPDLHSELNLSSLELGDSALYFCASSLNSQGDEKLFFGSGTQLSVL.

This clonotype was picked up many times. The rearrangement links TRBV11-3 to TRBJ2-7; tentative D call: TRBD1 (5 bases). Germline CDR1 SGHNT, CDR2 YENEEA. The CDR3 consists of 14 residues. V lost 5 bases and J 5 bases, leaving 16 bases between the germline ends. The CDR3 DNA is TGTGCCAGCAGCACTACAAGCCAGGGCCACGAGCAGTACTTC. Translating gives CASSTTSQGHEQYF. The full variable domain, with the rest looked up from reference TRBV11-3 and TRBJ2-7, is EAGVVQSPRYKIIEKKQPVAFWCNPISGHNTLYWYLQNLGQGPELLIRYENEEAVDDSQLPKDRFSAERLKGVDSTLKIQPAELGDSAVYLCASSTTSQGHEQYFGPGTRLTVT.